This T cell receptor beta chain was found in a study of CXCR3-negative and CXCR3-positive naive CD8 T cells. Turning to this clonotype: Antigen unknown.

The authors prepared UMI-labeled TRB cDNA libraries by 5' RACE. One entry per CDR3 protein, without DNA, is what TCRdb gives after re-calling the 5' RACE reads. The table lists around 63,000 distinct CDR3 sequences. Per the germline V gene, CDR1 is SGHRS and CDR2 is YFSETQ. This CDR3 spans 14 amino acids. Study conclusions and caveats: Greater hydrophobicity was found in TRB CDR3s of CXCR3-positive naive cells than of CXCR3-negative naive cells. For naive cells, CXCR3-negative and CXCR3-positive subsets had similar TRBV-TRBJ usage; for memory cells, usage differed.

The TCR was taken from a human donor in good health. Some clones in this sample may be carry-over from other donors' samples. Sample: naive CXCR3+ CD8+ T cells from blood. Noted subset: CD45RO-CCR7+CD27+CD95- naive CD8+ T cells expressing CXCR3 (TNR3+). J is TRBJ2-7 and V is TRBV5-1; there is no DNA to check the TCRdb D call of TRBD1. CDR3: CASSSQGVFYEQYF.